This record covers a single T cell receptor beta chain. Its cognate antigen is unknown. Libraries were prepared by immunoSEQ multiplex PCR; TCRdb keeps only in-frame clonotypes and omits some of them. Of around 46,000 clones in the sample, 65% to 75% were seen once. The record originates from a study of vaccination effects on CD4 cells after COVID-19. Study background: Post-vaccine sample collection fell at a median of 72 days after the second dose.

Findings of the study overall: Clonal contraction was marked in infection- and vaccine-induced clones late after vaccination.

Before any sequencing was done, the ViraFEST assay used viral peptide pools to expand antigen-specific CD4+ T cells. An approximately 10-day culture period preceded the isolation of CD4+ T cells. Participants were given two doses of BNT162b2 or mRNA-1273 vaccine. Supplemented with roughly 9 IU/ml IL-2 and about 10 ug/ml peptides, a few million PBMC per well were kept in culture. The authors replaced half the medium with IL-2 medium on days 3 and 7. This receptor was taken from a human donor who received a COVID-19 vaccine. This material consisted of CD4+ T cells from PBMCs cultured with HCoV-OC43 spike peptides, taken after COVID-19 vaccination. Subset meaning: HCoV-OC43 spike overlapping peptide pool stimulation.

CDR3: CASSSWTRESGNTIYF. CDR3 nucleotides: TGTGCCAGCAGCTCCTGGACCAGGGAATCTGGAAACACCATATATTTT. This sequence joins TRBV7-9 and TRBJ1-3; maybe TRBD1 (5 bases). Germline V CDR1 and CDR2: SEHNR, FQNEAQ (reference sequence). The CDR3 contains 16 residues. The germline V and J ends were trimmed by 4 bases and 1 base, with 14 bases remaining between them.